This is a list of T cell receptor beta chains from one sample in a study of blood T cell repertoires in COVID-19. Sequenced by immunoSEQ multiplex PCR; TCRdb stores in-frame clones only, minus some. The sample records just over 300,000 clones, approximately 90% being singletons. Sequencing input: PBMCs or T cells enriched from blood (not recorded which). The receptor source for this set is a man under 40 who had recovered from COVID-19. CDR3s include the opening cysteine and the closing phenylalanine or tryptophan. Fields, in order: clone size, J gene, D gene, V gene, CDR3 protein, CDR3 DNA. D genes are given only for firm matches. Clone size is shown for a subset of rows, as once, few, many or a class of expanded clone.

-	TRBJ2-6	TRBD2	TRBV27	CASTASGGGSGANVLTF	TGTGCCAGCACTGCTAGCGGGGGTGGCTCTGGGGCCAACGTCCTGACTTTC
once	TRBJ1-2	-	TRBV25-1	CASYRSDYGYTF	TGTGCCAGTTACAGGTCGGACTATGGCTACACCTTC
-	TRBJ2-1	TRBD1	TRBV11-2	CASSSIARQGHNEQFF	TGTGCCAGCAGCTCCATTGCGAGACAGGGGCACAATGAGCAGTTCTTC
-	TRBJ2-2	-	TRBV24-1	CATSAPIGTINTGELFF	TGTGCCACCAGTGCCCCCATCGGGACAATTAACACCGGGGAGCTGTTTTTT
many	TRBJ2-4	TRBD2	TRBV7-9	CASSLGAGVSKNIQYF	TGTGCCAGCAGCTTAGGGGCGGGAGTGTCCAAAAACATTCAGTACTTC
-	TRBJ1-6	-	TRBV2	CASSDWGQRDSPLHF	TGTGCCAGCAGTGATTGGGGGCAGCGTGATTCACCCCTCCACTTT
-	TRBJ2-2	-	TRBV19	CASSITGSGELFF	TGTGCCAGTAGTATCACGGGGAGCGGGGAGCTGTTTTTT
-	TRBJ2-5	TRBD2	TRBV11-2	CASSLGGGVQETQYF	TGTGCCAGCAGCTTGGGTGGGGGGGTACAAGAGACCCAGTACTTC
few	TRBJ1-2	TRBD1	TRBV6-2/TRBV6-3	CASSLDRENYGYTF	TGTGCCAGCAGCCTGGACAGGGAAAACTATGGCTACACCTTC
few	TRBJ2-3	-	TRBV9	CASSTSGDSTDTQYF	TGTGCCAGCAGCACATCAGGGGACAGCACAGATACGCAGTATTTT
-	TRBJ2-7	-	TRBV27	CASGRGAHYEQYF	TGTGCCAGCGGGAGGGGGGCCCACTACGAGCAGTACTTC
-	TRBJ1-1	TRBD1	TRBV6-1	CASSEFGGGWTEAFF	TGTGCCAGCAGTGAATTTGGAGGGGGCTGGACTGAAGCTTTCTTT
-	TRBJ2-1	-	TRBV7-2	CASSPFSGSSYNEQFF	TGTGCCAGCAGCCCCTTTAGCGGTAGCTCCTACAATGAGCAGTTCTTC
-	TRBJ1-1	-	TRBV12-3/TRBV12-4	CASSMNTEAFF	TGTGCCAGCAGCATGAACACTGAAGCTTTCTTT
once	TRBJ2-1	TRBD2	TRBV11-2	CASSYRTSGRAWNEQFF	TGTGCCAGCAGCTACCGGACTAGCGGGAGGGCCTGGAATGAGCAGTTCTTC
-	TRBJ2-7	-	TRBV6-2/TRBV6-3	CASSDSFREQYF	TGTGCCAGCAGCGACAGTTTCCGCGAGCAGTACTTC
-	TRBJ1-4	-	TRBV3-1/TRBV3-2	CASSQPSGAGEKLFF	TGTGCCAGCAGCCAGCCATCCGGCGCAGGGGAAAAACTGTTTTTT
-	TRBJ2-7	-	TRBV6-7	CASSWQGYEQYF	TGTGCCAGCAGTTGGCAGGGTTACGAGCAGTACTTC
few	TRBJ1-5	-	TRBV19	CASSMVGGVGQPQHF	TGTGCCAGTAGTATGGTCGGGGGGGTGGGACAGCCCCAGCATTTT
-	TRBJ1-4	TRBD1	TRBV7-9	CASSLGGQGATKEKLFF	TGTGCCAGCAGCTTAGGAGGACAGGGGGCCACGAAGGAAAAACTGTTTTTT
-	TRBJ1-6	-	TRBV11-2	CASSSPPRSPLHF	TGTGCCAGCAGCTCCCCCCCGAGGTCACCCCTCCACTTT
-	TRBJ2-7	-	TRBV6-5	CASTGPLYEQYF	TGTGCCAGCACAGGGCCCCTATACGAGCAGTACTTC
-	TRBJ1-4	TRBD1	TRBV5-1	CASSLRQGNEKLFF	TGCGCCAGCAGCTTAAGACAGGGCAATGAAAAACTGTTTTTT
-	TRBJ2-7	-	TRBV11-2	CASSIGTQAYEQYF	TGTGCCAGCAGTATAGGGACACAAGCCTACGAGCAGTACTTC
-	TRBJ2-5	-	TRBV6-5	CASRRGGETQYF	TGTGCCAGCAGACGAGGGGGAGAGACCCAGTACTTC
-	TRBJ2-7	TRBD1	TRBV7-9	CASSSAQQGAGEQYF	TGTGCCAGCAGTTCGGCGCAACAGGGGGCCGGCGAGCAGTACTTC
once	TRBJ2-2	-	TRBV5-1	CASSQGGTGELFF	TGCGCCAGCAGTCAAGGGGGTACCGGGGAGCTGTTTTTT
-	TRBJ2-3	TRBD1	TRBV11-3	CASSSRGRIDTQYF	TGTGCCAGCAGCTCTAGGGGGCGGATAGATACGCAGTATTTT
-	TRBJ1-6	-	TRBV30	CAWSASGGFSPLHF	TGTGCCTGGAGTGCTTCCGGGGGATTTTCACCCCTCCACTTT
-	TRBJ2-3	-	TRBV9	CASSVEWADTDTQYF	TGTGCCAGCAGCGTAGAGTGGGCCGATACAGATACGCAGTATTTT
many	TRBJ2-1	TRBD2	TRBV4-1	CASSQLAGGTNEQFF	TGCGCCAGCAGCCAACTAGCGGGGGGCACGAATGAGCAGTTCTTC
-	TRBJ2-7	-	TRBV29-1	CSAGDSSYEQYF	TGCAGCGCCGGGGACTCCTCATACGAGCAGTACTTC
-	TRBJ1-4	-	TRBV30	CAWSPARDYEKLFF	TGTGCCTGGAGTCCTGCCAGGGACTATGAAAAACTGTTTTTT
-	TRBJ2-7	-	TRBV4-1	CASSQELGAHEQYF	TGCGCCAGCAGCCAAGAATTAGGGGCCCACGAGCAGTACTTC
-	TRBJ1-1	TRBD1	TRBV11-3	CASSPHTGAEAFF	TGTGCCAGCAGCCCGCACACAGGGGCTGAAGCTTTCTTT